This TCR beta chain was recorded in a study of shared clonotypes between healthy human individuals. CDR3 size: 17 residues. Trimming shortened V by 5 bases and J by 1 base, and 18 bases separated the two germline ends. Original data processing: Filtering differed for immunoSEQ, which gave only junction sequences without quality scores. Generated by immunoSEQ multiplex PCR, the TCRdb table keeps only in-frame clones and is missing some. V and J calls and clone size are those listed in that table; D and trimming were worked out from the DNA. The data contain about 1.5 million clones, 95% to 99% of them seen just once; the ten biggest clones take up 0.45%. Overall study findings and caveats: Memory subsets generally showed lower estimated richness than naive subsets. Tissues were not sampled, only blood, and their repertoires likely differ.

This clone is a singleton in its sample. The antigen remains undetermined. The clonotype comes from a man aged 25-40 years in good health. V gene TRBV23-1 combines with J gene TRBJ2-4; D is possibly TRBD2 (7 bases). TRBV23-1 is annotated as an ORF whose role is uncertain. Sequencing input: naive CD4+ T cells sorted from blood. The sample's subset: CD45RA+ positively selected. CDR3 coding DNA: TGCGCCAGCAGTAGAAAGGGATGCGGGGGCGCCAAAAACATTCAGTACTTC. It codes for CASSRKGCGGAKNIQYF.